This T cell receptor beta chain originates from a study of PD-1 blockade in classical Hodgkin lymphoma. Study-level results: TCR diversity in CD4+, not CD8+, cells rose significantly by C4D1. Reports indicated that newly diagnosed patients had lower baseline TCR diversity than healthy donors did. The diversity seen at baseline in complete responders resembled that of newly diagnosed patients. Repertoire differences lack defined causes, possibly disease activity or prior therapy.

Time point denoted: cycle 4 day 1 (C4D1), after more than five weeks of nivolumab. There was relapse after autologous stem cell transplantation in every patient, and there was variation in brentuximab vedotin exposure. Per germline, CDR1 SEHNR and CDR2 FQNEAQ (reference sequence). The CDR3 contains 14 residues. The V gene lost 8 bases and the J gene lost 6 bases, with 17 bases spanning the gap. Sequencing used immunoSEQ multiplex PCR; TCRdb keeps in-frame clones, though not all of them. The table has more than 90,000 clones, 78% seen once. Comment on this clone: Its antigen remains unknown.

J is TRBJ2-1 and V is TRBV7-9, with D possibly being TRBD2 (6 bases). The TCR sequence derives from a human donor with classical Hodgkin lymphoma. Sequencing used peripheral blood mononuclear cells (PBMCs), obtained before the fourth cycle of nivolumab. The CDR3 DNA reads as TGTGCCAGCCAAGAGCGGGTATCGGGCAATGAGCAGTTCTTC. This gives the protein CASQERVSGNEQFF.